Below, 32 T cell receptor beta chains from the same sample are listed, as sequenced in a study of T cell responses to AZD1222 COVID-19 vaccine (dated by TCRdb to the early 2020s). What the time point label conveys for this sample: about 28 days (+/-7) after the second vaccine dose. Library preparation was by the immunoSEQ multiplex PCR assay. What TCRdb holds here is the immuneACCESS table cut down to in-frame rearrangements. Part of the clones is not present; checked against another copy, under half of the missing clones reflect an unresolved V gene, and the others are unexplained. The sample includes more than 110,000 clones, with over 80% observed a single time. Around 3.5% of the sample goes to the ten largest clones. This sample comprised peripheral blood, obtained 28 days after the second AZD1222 dose. The origin of the receptors is an adult who received the AZD1222 COVID-19 vaccine.

This clone was seen once. The CDR3 bases are TGTGCCAGCAGTTGGGGTAGCGGTCAGCCCCAGCATTTT. Amino acid sequence: CASSWGSGQPQHF. V is TRBV6-5 and J is TRBJ1-5; D is uncertain. The CDR3 contains 13 residues. The germline V gene encodes CDR1 MNHEY and CDR2 SVGAGI. V gave up 4 bases and J gave up 6 bases, with 10 bases separating them.

The chain is built from TRBV29-1 and TRBJ2-3; 9 bases map to TRBD2. V dropped 6 bases and J dropped 5; count of bases not matched to a gene: 9. This CDR3 is 14 amino acids long. Germline CDR1 is SQVTM and CDR2 is ANQGSEA. CDR3 amino acids: CSVKKREVGDTQYF. In DNA, the CDR3 is TGCAGCGTCAAAAAGCGGGAGGTGGGAGATACGCAGTATTTT.

The gene calls are TRBV7-9 and TRBJ2-7; D gene unclear. The CDR3 runs 14 residues. Germline V lookup: CDR1 SEHNR, CDR2 FQNEAQ (reference sequence). The V gene lost 0 bases and the J gene lost 0 bases, with 6 bases spanning the gap. This CDR3 reads CASSLAGYSYEQYF. The DNA for the CDR3 is TGTGCCAGCAGCTTAGCGGGCTACTCCTACGAGCAGTACTTC.

The rearrangement uses TRBV15 and TRBJ2-3; D call uncertain. With 0 bases removed from V and 0 bases from J, the gap between germline ends came to 7 bases. This CDR3 has 15 residues. Germline CDR1 is LNHNV and CDR2 is YYDKDF (reference sequence). CDR3 region: CATSRDGISTDTQYF. CDR3 bases: TGTGCCACCAGCAGAGATGGAATTAGCACAGATACGCAGTATTTT.

This clone appeared a single time. The CDR3 sequence: CASSRQRVYTF. CDR3 nucleotide sequence: TGTGCCAGCTCCCGCCAGCGAGTTTACACCTTC. The rearrangement links TRBV12-3 or TRBV12-4 to TRBJ1-2; D is unresolved. Trimming cost V 8 bases and J 11 bases, with 15 bases left between them. The CDR3 totals 11 residues.

In DNA form, the CDR3 reads TGTGCCAGCAGCCCCCAGGGGACCCACCCATTTGAGCAGTTCTTC. It codes for CASSPQGTHPFEQFF. The chain employs TRBV11-2 and TRBJ2-1; tentatively, D is TRBD1 (6 bases). This CDR3 has 15 residues. From germline, CDR1 is SGHAT and CDR2 FQNNGV. With 5 bases removed from V and 9 bases from J, the gap between germline ends came to 20 bases.

This chain links TRBV4-3 with TRBJ2-7, with D possibly being TRBD2 (5 bases). Germline V gives CDR1 LGHNA, CDR2 YSLEER. CDR3 size: 15 residues. The germline V and J ends were trimmed by 0 bases and 6 bases, with 15 bases remaining between them. Here the CDR3 DNA reads TGCGCCAGCAGCCAAGATCGGTCGAGAGGGTTCGAGCAGTACTTC. This translates into CASSQDRSRGFEQYF.

This chain links TRBV2 with TRBJ2-2, with D possibly being TRBD1 (5 bases). CDR1 SNHLY and CDR2 FYNNEI come from the germline V gene. Trimming cost V 6 bases and J 7 bases, with 9 bases left between them. This CDR3 contains 12 residues. The CDR3 loop reads CASRQDGGELFF. In DNA form, the CDR3 reads TGTGCCAGCAGACAGGACGGCGGGGAGCTGTTTTTT.

The genes are TRBV28 and TRBJ2-1, with 8 bases identical to TRBD2. Per germline, CDR1 MDHEN and CDR2 SYDVKM. CDR3 length equals 18 residues. The V gene end was trimmed by 2 bases and the J gene end by 3 bases; junction bases not matched to a gene: 12. This chain's CDR3 is CASSLNPSTSGYYNEQFF. The CDR3, as DNA: TGTGCCAGCAGTTTAAACCCCTCTACTAGCGGATACTACAATGAGCAGTTCTTC.

The chain employs TRBV5-5 and TRBJ1-1, with D maybe TRBD1 (6 bases). Trimming removed 3 bases at V and 1 base at J, with 13 bases between. There are 15 residues in the CDR3. CDR1 is SGHKS and CDR2 is YYEKEE in the germline V gene (reference sequence). The chain's CDR3 is CASSSTGTTNTEAFF. Written as DNA, the CDR3 is TGTGCCAGCAGCTCTACCGGGACAACGAACACTGAAGCTTTCTTT. The full variable domain, its missing parts supplied by reference TRBV5-5 and TRBJ1-1, is DAGVTQSPTHLIKTRGQQVTLRCSPISGHKSVSWYQQVLGQGPQFIFQYYEKEERGRGNFPDRFSARQFPNYSSELNVNALLLGDSALYLCASSSTGTTNTEAFFGQGTRLTVV.

V usage is TRBV6-5 and J usage is TRBJ1-1; D gene unclear. Trimming stripped 0 bases from V and 1 base from J, with 6 bases between. Germline assignment: CDR1 MNHEY and CDR2 SVGAGI. CDR3 length equals 14 residues. DNA for the CDR3: TGTGCCAGCAGTTACTCGATACGGAACACTGAAGCTTTCTTT. It translates to CASSYSIRNTEAFF.

V is TRBV7-2 and J is TRBJ2-3, with D hard to call. CDR1 SGHTA and CDR2 FQGNSA come from the germline V gene. The V and J ends lost 1 base and 2 bases respectively, with 7 bases between them. The CDR3 is 14 amino acids. CDR3 protein: CASSLVVITDTQYF. DNA for the CDR3: TGTGCCAGCAGCTTAGTGGTAATCACAGATACGCAGTATTTT.

The V call is TRBV18, the J call TRBJ1-2; 11 nucleotides line up with TRBD1. Germline V lookup: CDR1 KGHSH, CDR2 LQKENI. J lost 5 bases, V lost 4 bases, and 6 bases had no gene match. There are 15 residues in the CDR3. The CDR3 loop reads CASSRGQGDQYGYTF. In DNA form, the CDR3 reads TGTGCCAGCTCACGGGGACAGGGGGATCAGTATGGCTACACCTTC.

V usage is TRBV11-2 and J usage is TRBJ2-1, with unresolved D. The CDR3 runs 13 residues. Germline V gene sequence: CDR1 SGHAT, CDR2 FQNNGV. Deletions cut 1 base from V and 4 bases from J, with 5 bases between. The CDR3 reads CASSLVGYNEQFF. The CDR3 DNA reads TGTGCCAGCAGCTTAGTGGGATACAATGAGCAGTTCTTC.

This chain joins TRBV27 and TRBJ2-5; D possibly uses TRBD1 or TRBD2 (6 bases each). V was shortened by 3 bases and J by 5 bases, with 16 bases between the two germline ends. The germline V gene has CDR1 MNHEY and CDR2 SMNVEV (reference sequence). This CDR3 spans 15 amino acids. DNA of the CDR3: TGTGCCAGCAGTTTTTCGGGGGCGCGTTCGGAGACCCAGTACTTC. It encodes CASSFSGARSETQYF.

This chain connects TRBV19 to TRBJ2-1, with 7 bases identical to TRBD2. With 3 bases clipped from V and 6 bases from J, the junction kept 8 bases outside the gene matches. This CDR3 is built from 15 residues. Germline V gives CDR1 LNHDA, CDR2 SQIVND (reference sequence). CDR3 DNA sequence: TGTGCCAGTAGTATGGGCGGGAGTGGGGGCAATGAGCAGTTCTTC. This translates into CASSMGGSGGNEQFF.

V is TRBV6-5 and J is TRBJ1-2; D is unclear. Trimming removed 6 bases from V and 2 bases from J, with 4 bases in between. Germline V gives CDR1 MNHEY, CDR2 SVGAGI. The CDR3 runs to 11 residues. CDR3 loop: CASSNNYGYTF. In nucleotides, the CDR3 is TGTGCCAGCAGCAACAACTATGGCTACACCTTC.

This clone was picked up one time. The chain is built from TRBV29-1 and TRBJ2-3, with D hard to call. The CDR3 has 10 residues. Germline V lookup: CDR1 SQVTM, CDR2 ANQGSEA. The V gene lost 6 bases and the J gene lost 8 bases, with 9 bases spanning the gap. CDR3 residues: CSVVVGTQYF. Written as DNA, the CDR3 is TGCAGCGTGGTAGTGGGTACGCAGTATTTT.

This chain connects TRBV19 to TRBJ2-2; 10 positions match TRBD2. The germline V gene encodes CDR1 LNHDA and CDR2 SQIVND (reference sequence). The CDR3 contains 16 residues. The V and J ends lost 6 bases and 7 bases, in that order; junction bases with no gene match: 11. The CDR3 loop reads CASRRGLAGVVGELFF. The DNA for the CDR3 is TGTGCCAGTAGACGGGGTCTAGCGGGAGTTGTCGGGGAGCTGTTTTTT.

This chain uses TRBV10-1 with TRBJ1-5, with D unclear. Germline V CDR1 and CDR2: WNHNN, SYGVQD (reference sequence). V lost 3 bases to trimming and J lost 5 bases, with 8 bases between them. There are 13 residues in the CDR3. This chain's CDR3 is CASSEGLYQPQHF. CDR3 nucleotides: TGCGCCAGCAGTGAAGGGCTTTATCAGCCCCAGCATTTT.

This clone has a handful of counts. The chain uses TRBV9 and TRBJ2-2; TRBD2 is a possible D gene (5 bases). Trimming took off 0 bases at V and 1 base at J, with 13 bases between the two ends. Germline CDR1 and CDR2: SGDLS and YYNGEE. The CDR3 runs 17 residues. CDR3 sequence (DNA): TGTGCCAGCAGCGTAGCCGGGTCACTAGTGAACACCGGGGAGCTGTTTTTT. It yields the protein CASSVAGSLVNTGELFF.

The genes are TRBV20-1 and TRBJ1-5; TRBD1 might be the D (5 bases). Trimming shortened V by 3 bases and J by 1 base, and 13 bases separated the two germline ends. Germline V gene data show CDR1 as DFQATT and CDR2 as SNEGSKA (reference sequence). This CDR3 has 15 residues. Here the CDR3 reads CSASRGFGSNQPQHF. The DNA of the CDR3 is TGCAGTGCTAGTAGGGGTTTCGGGAGCAATCAGCCCCAGCATTTT.

This chain connects TRBV27 to TRBJ2-3; D not certain. The V gene lost 5 bases and the J gene lost 5 bases, with 8 bases spanning the gap. The CDR3 runs 12 residues. CDR1 and CDR2 (germline): MNHEY, SMNVEV (reference sequence). CDR3 DNA: TGTGCCAGCAGTCTTACGGGAGATACGCAGTATTTT. Its protein is CASSLTGDTQYF.

V and J are TRBV6-5 and TRBJ1-2; D may be TRBD1 (6 bases). Germline V gives CDR1 MNHEY, CDR2 SVGAGI. Trimming pared 5 bases from V and 0 bases from J, leaving 10 bases between. The CDR3 is 14 amino acids. In nucleotides, the CDR3 is TGTGCCAGCAGTCGAGGGGGGGCTAACTATGGCTACACCTTC. This translates into CASSRGGANYGYTF.

The chain couples TRBV5-1 to TRBJ1-5, with a possible D match to TRBD1 (5 bases). With 0 bases removed from V and 8 bases from J, the gap between germline ends came to 15 bases. The CDR3 has 15 amino acids. CDR1 and CDR2 (germline): SGHRS, YFSETQ. CDR3 in DNA: TGCGCCAGCAGCTTGGCCGGACGGGGCGAAGAGCCCCAGCATTTT. It yields the protein CASSLAGRGEEPQHF.

The CDR3 DNA reads as TGTGCCAGCAGCTTGGAGTATCGGTCAGTCCGAAAAAACATTCAGTACTTC. It specifies CASSLEYRSVRKNIQYF. The chain uses TRBV5-5 and TRBJ2-4; no clear D. Germline values: CDR1 SGHKS, CDR2 YYEKEE (reference sequence). The V end was cut by 0 bases, the J end by 4 bases, with 17 bases between. The CDR3 is 17 amino acids.

This rearrangement joins TRBV6-5 to TRBJ2-7, with 9 bases lining up with TRBD2. The CDR3 runs 16 residues. Germline-derived CDR1 and CDR2 are MNHEY and SVGAGI. V dropped 0 bases and J dropped 3; count of bases not matched to a gene: 6. The CDR3 region has the DNA TGTGCCAGCAGTTACTCGGGACCGACTAGCGGCTACGAGCAGTACTTC. Its protein is CASSYSGPTSGYEQYF.

The gene calls are TRBV27 and TRBJ1-1, with D possibly being TRBD1 (5 bases). Germline V CDR1 and CDR2: MNHEY, SMNVEV (reference sequence). The CDR3 runs to 16 residues. V gave up 0 bases and J gave up 1 base, with 12 bases separating them. The CDR3 loop is CASSLSPGHGNTEAFF. CDR3 sequence (DNA): TGTGCCAGCAGTTTATCGCCAGGGCATGGGAACACTGAAGCTTTCTTT.

This chain's CDR3 is CASSPRGWGEKLFF. CDR3 sequence (DNA): TGTGCCAGCAGCCCCAGGGGGTGGGGTGAAAAACTGTTTTTT. This chain links TRBV7-9 with TRBJ1-4; TRBD1 matches 7 bases. Germline CDR1 SEHNR, CDR2 FQNEAQ (reference sequence). Trimming took 5 bases from V and 7 from J; bases not matched to a gene: 7. CDR3 length equals 14 residues.

The V call is TRBV19, the J call TRBJ1-5, with a tentative D call TRBD1 (5 bases). The V and J ends lost 3 bases and 5 bases respectively, with 11 bases between them. This CDR3 region has 14 residues. In germline, CDR1 is LNHDA, CDR2 SQIVND (reference sequence). The CDR3 nucleotides are TGTGCCAGTAGTATTCTAGGGGAACATCAGCCCCAGCATTTT. Translating it yields CASSILGEHQPQHF.

This chain connects TRBV9 to TRBJ2-1; 7 bases line up with TRBD2. Germline CDR1 SGDLS, CDR2 YYNGEE. V lost 0 bases and J lost 9; bases outside the gene matches: 9. CDR3 size: 15 residues. CDR3 loop: CASSVGNSGGGEQFF. CDR3 DNA: TGTGCCAGCAGCGTAGGGAATAGCGGCGGGGGTGAGCAGTTCTTC.

This chain connects TRBV29-1 to TRBJ2-3; TRBD2 matches at 10 bases. CDR3 length: 17 amino acids. Germline V gene sequence: CDR1 SQVTM, CDR2 ANQGSEA. V gave up 4 bases and J gave up 2 bases; unmatched junction bases: 12. The CDR3 region has the DNA TGCAGCGTTGTGCCTAGCGGGAGCCCCTCCTCCACAGATACGCAGTATTTT. It specifies CSVVPSGSPSSTDTQYF.